This TCR beta chain was sequenced during a study of shared clonotypes between healthy human individuals. In regard to this clone: Different DNA sequences within this sample yield the same CDR3.

CDR1 is ENHRY, CDR2 SYGVKD, per germline. V shed 3 bases, J shed 0 bases, and the junction held 1 base outside the gene matches. CDR3 length: 14 amino acids. The table came from immunoSEQ multiplex PCR; TCRdb's copy has only in-frame clones and leaves some out. This sample carries under 2,500,000 clones, almost 96% of them seen once, and the ten largest clones take 0.1% to 0.15%. This TCR derives from a man between 18 and 29 years old in good health. The sequencing input was naive CD4+ T cells sorted from blood. The subset was: CD45RA+ positively selected. J is TRBJ2-7 and V is TRBV10-3; 8 nucleotides agree with TRBD2. The chain's CDR3 is CAISDTSGSYEQYF. In DNA form, the CDR3 reads TGTGCCATCAGTGACACTAGCGGCTCCTACGAGCAGTACTTC.